A single sample is the source of the 24 T cell receptor beta chains below, sequenced in a study of blood T cell repertoires in COVID-19. Here immunoSEQ multiplex PCR was the method, and the copy in TCRdb shows in-frame clones only, minus some. In the table there are 100,000 to 150,000 clones, around nine tenths of which are singletons. Sequences were obtained from peripheral blood. These receptors all stem from a man aged 50 to 59 with COVID-19, enrolled during active disease.

This chain uses TRBV7-3 with TRBJ2-1, with a weak D call TRBD1 (6 bases). Trimming took off 5 bases at V and 2 bases at J, with 10 bases between the two ends. The CDR3 spans 14 residues. Germline CDR1 and CDR2: SGHTA and FQGTGA. The CDR3: CASSQGTTYNEQFF. CDR3 nucleotide sequence: TGTGCCAGCAGCCAGGGGACCACCTACAATGAGCAGTTCTTC.

The rearrangement links TRBV7-9 to TRBJ2-6; D gene uncertain. Germline V lookup: CDR1 SEHNR, CDR2 FQNEAQ (reference sequence). The CDR3 covers 15 residues. V lost 5 bases and J 0 bases, leaving 8 bases between the germline ends. CDR3 DNA sequence: TGTGCCAGCAGCCCGCGGATCTCTGGGGCCAACGTCCTGACTTTC. Translation gives CASSPRISGANVLTF.

The chain has TRBV19 and TRBJ1-1; D ambiguous. The CDR3 spans 11 residues. Germline CDR1 and CDR2: LNHDA and SQIVND (reference sequence). The V end lost 8 bases, the J end lost 0 bases, and 4 bases lay between the germline ends. CDR3 amino acids: CASDMNTEAFF. For the CDR3, the DNA is TGTGCCAGTGACATGAACACTGAAGCTTTCTTT. The full variable domain, its missing parts supplied by reference TRBV19 and TRBJ1-1, is DGGITQSPKYLFRKEGQNVTLSCEQNLNHDAMYWYRQDPGQGLRLIYYSQIVNDFQKGDIAEGYSVSREKKESFPLTVTSAQKNPTAFYLCASDMNTEAFFGQGTRLTVV.

The rearrangement links TRBV19 to TRBJ1-5; 9 bases agree with TRBD1. CDR1 is LNHDA, CDR2 SQIVND, per germline (reference sequence). The ends lost 7 bases at V and 6 bases at J; junction bases unmatched: 13. This CDR3 region has 16 residues. The chain's CDR3 is CASKPQGQGDGQPQHF. The CDR3, as DNA: TGTGCCAGTAAACCCCAGGGACAGGGTGATGGTCAGCCCCAGCATTTT.

The V call is TRBV10-1, the J call TRBJ2-3, with 8 positions matching TRBD1. This CDR3 has 14 amino acids. Per germline, CDR1 WNHNN and CDR2 SYGVQD (reference sequence). With V trimmed by 2 bases and J by 4 bases, 2 bases remained unmatched. CDR3 protein: CASSERTGPDTQYF. The CDR3 bases are TGCGCCAGCAGTGAGCGGACAGGGCCAGATACGCAGTATTTT.

The genes are TRBV29-1 and TRBJ2-5, with 12 positions matching TRBD1. The junction had 8 bases not matched to a gene; V was cut back by 7 bases and J by 5 bases. CDR3 length: 14 amino acids. Germline V gene lookup returns CDR1 SQVTM and CDR2 ANQGSEA. Written as DNA, the CDR3 is TGCAGCGGCCGGGACAGGGGGCTCGGTGAGACCCAGTACTTC. Encoded protein: CSGRDRGLGETQYF.

This chain uses TRBV6-5 with TRBJ1-2; no reliable D call. V shed 6 bases and J shed 3 bases, with 14 bases lying between them. The CDR3 totals 14 residues. Germline values: CDR1 MNHEY, CDR2 SVGAGI. The chain's CDR3 is CASRPRGVDYGYTF. Written as DNA, the CDR3 is TGTGCCAGCAGGCCCCGGGGTGTCGACTATGGCTACACCTTC.

The J gene is TRBJ2-3, the V gene TRBV18; 8 bases align to TRBD2. The J segment lost 0 bases and the V segment lost 5 bases, leaving 10 bases of the junction unmatched. CDR3 length: 17 amino acids. The germline gives CDR1 KGHSH, CDR2 LQKENI. The CDR3 DNA is TGTGCCAGCTCAACCAGCACCGGACTAGCAAGCACAGATACGCAGTATTTT. This gives the protein CASSTSTGLASTDTQYF.

The chain recombines TRBV18 with TRBJ1-1, with TRBD1 matching 7 bases. The CDR3 has 13 amino acids. Losses at the gene ends were 11 bases for V and 1 base for J; bases not matched to a gene: 7. The germline gives CDR1 KGHSH, CDR2 LQKENI. The chain's CDR3 is CAGQGGRNTEAFF. As DNA, the CDR3 is TGTGCCGGGCAGGGGGGAAGGAACACTGAAGCTTTCTTT. Drawing the rest from reference TRBV18 and TRBJ1-1, the complete variable domain is NAGVMQNPRHLVRRRGQEARLRCSPMKGHSHVYWYRQLPEEGLKFMVYLQKENIIDESGMPKERFSAEFPKEGPSILRIQQVVRGDSAAYFCAGQGGRNTEAFFGQGTRLTVV.

This clone was counted only a few times. J is TRBJ2-1 and V is TRBV21-1; the D call TRBD2 from the table was never checked on the DNA. TRBV21-1 has pseudogene status. The CDR3 extends over 17 amino acids. CDR3 sequence (DNA): TGTGCCAGCAGCGGCCGCGGCGATACTAGCTCCTACAATGAGCAGTTCTTC. Its translation is CASSGRGDTSSYNEQFF.

The gene calls are TRBV28 and TRBJ2-3, with 14 bases identical to TRBD2. V shed 4 bases, J shed 6 bases, and the junction held 6 bases outside the gene matches. The CDR3 totals 16 residues. Germline-derived CDR1 and CDR2 are MDHEN and SYDVKM. CDR3 sequence reads: CASSSTRTSGRDTQYF. CDR3 coding DNA: TGTGCCAGCAGTTCCACGCGGACTAGCGGGAGGGATACGCAGTATTTT.

This chain joins TRBV5-4 and TRBJ2-1, with 12 bases fitting TRBD2. Germline V gene data show CDR1 as SGHNT and CDR2 as YYREEE (reference sequence). V was pared by 3 bases and J by 0 bases, with 4 bases of the junction left unmatched. CDR3 length: 17 amino acids. In nucleotides, the CDR3 is TGTGCCAGCAGCTGGACTAGCGGGGCTAGCTCCTACAATGAGCAGTTCTTC. Amino acids: CASSWTSGASSYNEQFF.

In its sample, this clone was seen a few times. This chain joins TRBV23-1 and TRBJ2-7, with 7 bases aligning to TRBD2. TRBV23-1 is identified as an open reading frame with a role that is uncertain. The V gene end was trimmed by 1 base and the J gene end by 4 bases; junction bases not matched to a gene: 16. This CDR3 contains 18 residues. CDR3 loop: CASSQLMEAGEGEYEQYV. Here the CDR3 DNA reads TGCGCCAGCAGTCAATTAATGGAGGCGGGGGAGGGCGAATACGAGCAGTACGTC.

The CDR3 nucleotides are TGTGCCAGCACCTTGGGGGGGATCTCTGGAAACACCATATATTTT. This codes for CASTLGGISGNTIYF. The chain has TRBV28 and TRBJ1-3, with TRBD1 as a possible D gene (5 bases). Germline-derived CDR1 and CDR2 are MDHEN and SYDVKM. The germline V and J ends were trimmed by 7 bases and 0 bases, with 13 bases remaining between them. The CDR3 is made up of 15 amino acids.

V is TRBV30 and J is TRBJ2-7; D gene ambiguous. V dropped 0 bases and J dropped 0 bases, with 3 bases sitting between them. This CDR3 has 12 amino acids. Germline V gives CDR1 GTSNPN, CDR2 SVGIG (reference sequence). The CDR3 protein is CAWSVSSYEQYF. The CDR3 coding sequence is TGTGCCTGGAGTGTCAGCTCCTACGAGCAGTACTTC.

The chain uses TRBV30 and TRBJ2-1; D unclear. The CDR3 sequence is 12 residues long. The V and J ends lost 3 bases and 2 bases respectively, with 5 bases between them. Germline V CDR1 and CDR2: GTSNPN, SVGIG (reference sequence). The CDR3 loop is CAWSRAYNEQFF. CDR3 nucleotides: TGTGCCTGGAGCCGTGCCTACAATGAGCAGTTCTTC. Full variable domain (outside the CDR3, taken from reference TRBV30 and TRBJ2-1): SQTIHQWPATLVQPVGSPLSLECTVEGTSNPNLYWYRQAAGRGLQLLFYSVGIGQISSEVPQNLSASRPQDRQFILSSKKLLLSDSGFYLCAWSRAYNEQFFGPGTRLTVL.

This clone was recorded once. This chain uses TRBV4-1 with TRBJ2-3; 7 positions match TRBD2. The V and J ends lost 4 bases and 1 base, in that order; junction bases with no gene match: 5. Germline lookup yields CDR1 MGHRA and CDR2 YSYEKL. The CDR3 runs to 15 residues. The DNA of the CDR3 is TGCGCCAGCAGCCGAGCGGGATTGGGCACAGATACGCAGTATTTT. Encoded protein: CASSRAGLGTDTQYF.

This chain links TRBV9 with TRBJ2-5; TRBD1 might be the D (6 bases). V was shortened by 1 base and J by 5 bases, with 9 bases between the two germline ends. Germline CDR1 is SGDLS and CDR2 is YYNGEE. There are 13 residues in the CDR3. The CDR3 DNA is TGTGCCAGCAGCGTACAGGGGTGGGAGACCCAGTACTTC. It specifies CASSVQGWETQYF.

The J gene is TRBJ2-3, the V gene TRBV5-1, with 9 bases lining up with TRBD2. Germline V gene sequence: CDR1 SGHRS, CDR2 YFSETQ. The CDR3 is 15 residues long. Losses at the gene ends were 4 bases for V and 4 bases for J; bases not matched to a gene: 7. CDR3 coding DNA: TGCGCCAGCAGCGTAGCGGGAGCGAACGCAGATACGCAGTATTTT. Protein sequence: CASSVAGANADTQYF.

The table lists this clone with a count of one. The genes are TRBV18 and TRBJ1-2, with 7 bases matching TRBD1. CDR1 and CDR2 (germline): KGHSH, LQKENI. J lost 4 bases, V lost 3 bases, and 5 bases had no gene match. The CDR3 spans 14 residues. The CDR3 DNA follows: TGTGCCAGCTCACCGACCCGGGACAGCTATGGCTACACCTTC. Protein sequence: CASSPTRDSYGYTF.

This clone showed up just once. Other DNA sequences of this sample code for an identical CDR3. The V gene is TRBV10-3, the J gene TRBJ2-3, with TRBD2 identical over 10 bases. CDR1 is ENHRY, CDR2 SYGVKD, per germline. The CDR3 runs to 15 residues. The V segment lost 3 bases and the J segment 0 bases; nucleotides outside the gene matches: 0. As DNA, the CDR3 is TGTGCCATCAGTGAAGCGGGGGGGAGCACAGATACGCAGTATTTT. Its protein is CAISEAGGSTDTQYF.

The genes are TRBV10-3 and TRBJ1-5, with D perhaps matching TRBD1 (5 bases). CDR1 is ENHRY and CDR2 is SYGVKD in the germline V gene. CDR3 size: 11 residues. V shed 11 bases and J shed 6 bases, with 11 bases lying between them. The CDR3 is CAAGGGQPQHF. The CDR3 DNA reads as TGTGCCGCCGGGGGGGGTCAGCCCCAGCATTTT.

This clone appeared a single time. The CDR3 here is CATSRAGGRLYGYTF. The CDR3 DNA sequence: TGTGCCACCAGCAGAGCCGGGGGACGCCTCTATGGCTACACCTTC. The V and J genes are TRBV15 and TRBJ1-2; possibly TRBD1 for D (5 bases). The length of the CDR3 is 15 residues. CDR1 and CDR2 (germline): LNHNV, YYDKDF (reference sequence). Trimming left V 1 base short and J 4 bases short, with 13 bases between.

The J gene is TRBJ2-1, the V gene TRBV5-4; the D is unclear. Germline V gene sequence: CDR1 SGHNT, CDR2 YYREEE (reference sequence). This CDR3 is 13 amino acids long. The V gene lost 0 bases and the J gene lost 6 bases, with 7 bases spanning the gap. CDR3 protein: CASSLELFNEQFF. The CDR3 coding sequence is TGTGCCAGCAGCTTGGAACTATTCAATGAGCAGTTCTTC.